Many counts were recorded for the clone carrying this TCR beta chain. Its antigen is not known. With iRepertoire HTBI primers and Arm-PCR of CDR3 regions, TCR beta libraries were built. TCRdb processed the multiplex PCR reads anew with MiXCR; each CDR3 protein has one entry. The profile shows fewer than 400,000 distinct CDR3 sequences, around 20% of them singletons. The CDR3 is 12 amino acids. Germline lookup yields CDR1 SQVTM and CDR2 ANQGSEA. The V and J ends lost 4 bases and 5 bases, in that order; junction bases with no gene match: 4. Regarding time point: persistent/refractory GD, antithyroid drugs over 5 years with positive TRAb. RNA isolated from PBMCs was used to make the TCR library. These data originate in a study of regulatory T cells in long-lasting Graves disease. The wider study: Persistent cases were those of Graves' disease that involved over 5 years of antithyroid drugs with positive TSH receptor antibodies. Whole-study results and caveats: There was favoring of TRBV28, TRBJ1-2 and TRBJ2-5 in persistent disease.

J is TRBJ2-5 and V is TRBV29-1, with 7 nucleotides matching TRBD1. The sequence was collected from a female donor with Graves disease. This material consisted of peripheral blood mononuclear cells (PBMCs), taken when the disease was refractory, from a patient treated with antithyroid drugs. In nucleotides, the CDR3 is TGCAGCGTTGGGACAGGCGGTGAGACCCAGTACTTC. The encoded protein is CSVGTGGETQYF.